This TCR beta chain is drawn from a study of blood T cell repertoires in COVID-19. The germline V gene has CDR1 ENHRY and CDR2 SYGVKD. The CDR3 contains 13 residues. V lost 7 bases and J lost 5, with 12 bases in between. This clone was picked up one time. Ages ranged from about 18 to 89 years, with residence in fewer than 25 US areas. In the 2 weeks before study entry, exposed participants met a COVID-19 case, which was PCR-confirmed or clinician-diagnosed. Clones were sequenced by immunoSEQ multiplex PCR, and TCRdb holds only the in-frame ones, with some missing. The repertoire consists of 200,000 to 250,000 clones, with over 75% occurring once and the leading ten covering under 4.5%.

Material for sequencing was PBMCs or T cells enriched from blood (not recorded which). The receptor was derived from a woman in her 30s who had been exposed to COVID-19. V usage is TRBV10-3 and J usage is TRBJ2-1, with D possibly TRBD1 on 5 matching bases. In DNA, the CDR3 is TGTGCCATCACCCAGGGCCCAAACAATGAGCAGTTCTTC. As protein: CAITQGPNNEQFF.